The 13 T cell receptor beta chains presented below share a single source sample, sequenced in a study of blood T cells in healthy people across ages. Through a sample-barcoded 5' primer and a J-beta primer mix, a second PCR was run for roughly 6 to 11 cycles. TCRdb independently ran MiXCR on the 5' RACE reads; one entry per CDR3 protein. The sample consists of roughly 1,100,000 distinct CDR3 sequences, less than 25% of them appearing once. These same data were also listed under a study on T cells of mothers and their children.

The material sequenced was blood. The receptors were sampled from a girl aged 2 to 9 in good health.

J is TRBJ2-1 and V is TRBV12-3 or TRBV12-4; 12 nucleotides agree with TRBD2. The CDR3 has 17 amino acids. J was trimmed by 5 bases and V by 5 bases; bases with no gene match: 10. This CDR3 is CASSPGGLAGGHNEQFF. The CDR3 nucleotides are TGTGCCAGCAGTCCCGGTGGGCTAGCGGGGGGGCACAATGAGCAGTTCTTC.

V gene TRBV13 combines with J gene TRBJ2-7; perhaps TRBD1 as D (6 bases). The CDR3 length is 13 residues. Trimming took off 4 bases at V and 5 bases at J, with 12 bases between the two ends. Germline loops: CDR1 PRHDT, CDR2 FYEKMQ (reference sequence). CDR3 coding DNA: TGTGCCAGCAGCTATACAGGGAACGACGAGCAGTACTTC. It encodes CASSYTGNDEQYF.

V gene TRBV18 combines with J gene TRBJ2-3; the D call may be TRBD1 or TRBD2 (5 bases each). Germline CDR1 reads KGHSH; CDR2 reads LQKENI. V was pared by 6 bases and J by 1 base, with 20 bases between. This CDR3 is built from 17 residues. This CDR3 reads CASSLDIGAKGTDTQYF. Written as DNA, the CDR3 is TGTGCCAGCTCGCTAGACATCGGGGCGAAAGGCACAGATACGCAGTATTTT. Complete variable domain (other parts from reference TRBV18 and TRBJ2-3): NAGVMQNPRHLVRRRGQEARLRCSPMKGHSHVYWYRQLPEEGLKFMVYLQKENIIDESGMPKERFSAEFPKEGPSILRIQQVVRGDSAAYFCASSLDIGAKGTDTQYFGPGTRLTVL.

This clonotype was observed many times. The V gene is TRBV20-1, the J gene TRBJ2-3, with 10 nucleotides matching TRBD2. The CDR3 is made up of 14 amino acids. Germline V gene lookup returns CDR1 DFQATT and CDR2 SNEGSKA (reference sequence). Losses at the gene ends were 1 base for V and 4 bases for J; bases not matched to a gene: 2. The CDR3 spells CSARGAGGADTQYF. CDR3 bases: TGCAGTGCTAGAGGAGCGGGAGGGGCAGATACGCAGTATTTT.

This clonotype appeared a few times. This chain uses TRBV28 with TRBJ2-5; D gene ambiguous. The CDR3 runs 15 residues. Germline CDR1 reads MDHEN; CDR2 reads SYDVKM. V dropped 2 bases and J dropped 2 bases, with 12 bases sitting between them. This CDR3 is CASSLSGRKQETQYF. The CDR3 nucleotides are TGTGCCAGCAGTTTAAGTGGTAGGAAACAAGAGACCCAGTACTTC.

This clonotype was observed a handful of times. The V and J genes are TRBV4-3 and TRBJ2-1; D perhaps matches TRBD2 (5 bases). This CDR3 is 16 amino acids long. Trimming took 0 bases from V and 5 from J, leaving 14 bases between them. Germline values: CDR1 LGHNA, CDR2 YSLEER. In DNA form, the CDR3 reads TGCGCCAGCAGCCAAGATAGGTCGGGGTTGAACAATGAGCAGTTCTTC. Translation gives CASSQDRSGLNNEQFF.

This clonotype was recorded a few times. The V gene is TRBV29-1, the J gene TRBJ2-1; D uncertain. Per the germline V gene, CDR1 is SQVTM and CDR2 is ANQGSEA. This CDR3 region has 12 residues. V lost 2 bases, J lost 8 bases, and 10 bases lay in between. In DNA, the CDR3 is TGCAGCGTTGAATTAGCTAGGGATGAGCAGTTCTTC. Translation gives CSVELARDEQFF.

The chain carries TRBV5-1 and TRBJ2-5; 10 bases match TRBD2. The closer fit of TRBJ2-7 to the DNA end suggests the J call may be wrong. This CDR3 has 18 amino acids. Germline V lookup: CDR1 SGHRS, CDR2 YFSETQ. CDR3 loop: CASSLVPSGRPEDYEQYF. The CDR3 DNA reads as TGCGCCAGCAGCTTGGTCCCTAGCGGGAGACCAGAGGACTACGAGCAGTACTTC.

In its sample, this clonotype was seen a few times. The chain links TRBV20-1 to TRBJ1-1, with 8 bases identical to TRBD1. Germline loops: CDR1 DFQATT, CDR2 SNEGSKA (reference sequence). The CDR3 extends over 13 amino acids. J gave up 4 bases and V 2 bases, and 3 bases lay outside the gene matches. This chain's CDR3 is CSARRTGTTEAFF. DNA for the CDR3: TGCAGTGCTAGAAGGACAGGGACCACTGAAGCTTTCTTT.

This CDR3 is CASRSGGGFSEAFF. The CDR3 DNA sequence: TGTGCCAGCCGTTCAGGGGGCGGTTTTAGTGAAGCTTTCTTT. This chain uses TRBV14 with TRBJ1-1; TRBD1 matches 8 bases. V shed 8 bases and J 7 bases; nucleotides not matched to a gene: 12. This CDR3 has 14 amino acids. Germline assignment: CDR1 SGHDN and CDR2 FVKESK. Combining the CDR3 with reference TRBV14 and TRBJ1-1 gives the whole variable domain EAGVTQFPSHSVIEKGQTVTLRCDPISGHDNLYWYRRVMGKEIKFLLHFVKESKQDESGMPNNRFLAERTGGTYSTLKVQPAELEDSGVYFCASRSGGGFSEAFFGQGTRLTVV.

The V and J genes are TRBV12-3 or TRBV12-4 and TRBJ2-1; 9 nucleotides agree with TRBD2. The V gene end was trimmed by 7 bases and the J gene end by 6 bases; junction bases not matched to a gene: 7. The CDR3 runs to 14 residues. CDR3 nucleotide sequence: TGTGCCAGCATGAACGCGGGAGGGCCCAATGAGCAGTTCTTC. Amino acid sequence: CASMNAGGPNEQFF.

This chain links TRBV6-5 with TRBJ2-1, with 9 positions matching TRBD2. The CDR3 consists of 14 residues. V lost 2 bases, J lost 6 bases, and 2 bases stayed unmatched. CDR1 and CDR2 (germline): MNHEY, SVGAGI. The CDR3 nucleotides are TGTGCCAGCAGTTACGAGACTAGCGGCAATGAGCAGTTCTTC. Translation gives CASSYETSGNEQFF.

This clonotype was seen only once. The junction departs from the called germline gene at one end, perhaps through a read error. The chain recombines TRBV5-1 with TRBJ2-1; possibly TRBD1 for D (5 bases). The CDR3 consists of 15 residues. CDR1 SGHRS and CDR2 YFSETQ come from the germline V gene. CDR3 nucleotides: TGCGCCAACAGCTTGACAGCCCCCATGGGCAATGAGCAGTTCTTC. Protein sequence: CANSLTAPMGNEQFF.